This T cell receptor beta chain was obtained from a study of identical twins. In this sample, this clonotype turned up a few times. Per germline, CDR1 SEHNR and CDR2 FQNEAQ (reference sequence). CDR3 length equals 16 residues. V was trimmed by 0 bases and J by 0 bases, leaving 9 bases between them. MiXCR, applied by TCRdb to the 5' RACE reads, yields one record per CDR3 protein. The table includes roughly 220,000 distinct CDR3 sequences, 6.5% to 8% detected once. The same data also went into a second study, on T cells expressing NK-cell markers.

The chain recombines TRBV7-9 with TRBJ2-1; D uncertain. The sequencing input was CD8+ T cells sorted from blood. This TCR derives from a young woman in good health. The CDR3 DNA reads as TGTGCCAGCAGCTTAGCTACGAGTATCTCCTACAATGAGCAGTTCTTC. It specifies CASSLATSISYNEQFF.